This T cell receptor (beta chain) was found in a study of CD8+CD57+ T cells in acquired aplastic anemia. Study-wide context: The average for DNA from sorted CD4+ and CD8+ cells was 3 to 3.5 ug.

Genomic DNA, the template, was used for profiling of the TCR beta VDJ and CDR3. TCRdb recomputed calls from the reads with MiXCR, one row per CDR3 protein. The data hold about 470,000 distinct CDR3 sequences, with about a third observed a single time. Points from the study as a whole: Statistical testing detected no significant gap in CD8+ Simpson's diversity between patients and controls.

Only patients with CD8+CD57+ cell expansion on flow cytometry were chosen for sequencing. CDR3 length: 16 residues. Trimming took 2 bases from V and 5 from J, leaving 18 bases between them. CDR1 SGHTA and CDR2 FQGTGA come from the germline V gene. This clonotype was counted only a few times. Its antigen is unknown. The receptor was isolated from a human donor with aplastic anemia. The sample consisted of sorted CD4+, CD8+, or CD8+CD57+ T cells (not recorded which) from PBMCs. This chain uses TRBV7-3 with TRBJ2-5; no clear D. This chain's CDR3 is CASSLLGNREQETQYF. CDR3 bases: TGTGCCAGCAGCTTATTGGGCAATCGTGAACAGGAGACCCAGTACTTC.